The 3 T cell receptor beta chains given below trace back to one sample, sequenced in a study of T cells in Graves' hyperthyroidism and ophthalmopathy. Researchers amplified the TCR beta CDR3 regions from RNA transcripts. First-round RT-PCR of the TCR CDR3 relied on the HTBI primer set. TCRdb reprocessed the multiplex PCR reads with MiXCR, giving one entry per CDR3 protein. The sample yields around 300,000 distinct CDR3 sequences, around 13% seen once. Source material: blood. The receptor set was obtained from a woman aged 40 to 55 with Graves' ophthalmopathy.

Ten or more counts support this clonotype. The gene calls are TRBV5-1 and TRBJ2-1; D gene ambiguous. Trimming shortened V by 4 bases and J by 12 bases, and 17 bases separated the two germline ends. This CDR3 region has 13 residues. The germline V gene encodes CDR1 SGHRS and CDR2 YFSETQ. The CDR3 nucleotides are TGCGCCAGCAGCACTGACAAACCCACGGGGCAGTTCTTC. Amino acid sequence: CASSTDKPTGQFF.

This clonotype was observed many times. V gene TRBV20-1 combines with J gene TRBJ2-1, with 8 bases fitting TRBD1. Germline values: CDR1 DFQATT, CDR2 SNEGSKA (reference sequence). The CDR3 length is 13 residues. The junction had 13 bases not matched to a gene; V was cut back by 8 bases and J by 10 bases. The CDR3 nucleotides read TGCAGTCCGACAGGGGTATCGATAGAGGAGCAGTTCTTC. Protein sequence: CSPTGVSIEEQFF.

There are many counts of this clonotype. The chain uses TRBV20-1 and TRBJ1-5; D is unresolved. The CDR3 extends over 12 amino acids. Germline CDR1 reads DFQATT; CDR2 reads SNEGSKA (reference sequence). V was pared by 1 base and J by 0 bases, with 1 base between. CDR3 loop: CSARASNQPQHF. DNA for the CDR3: TGCAGTGCTAGAGCTAGCAATCAGCCCCAGCATTTT.